This TCR beta chain is from a study of shared clonotypes between healthy human individuals. As concerns this clone: Its antigen is unknown.

Overall study results and limits: As a rule, naive subsets had a larger estimated richness than memory subsets. Limitation of the genetic and exposure-history diversity represented came from the few donors.

Genomic DNA of every subset was divided equally among multiple immunoSEQ plates. TCRdb's copy holds only in-frame clones and misses some; the assay was immunoSEQ multiplex PCR. The sample includes a few hundred thousand clones, 87% of them seen just once. This receptor was taken from a man younger than 35 in good health. Sequenced sample: memory CD8+ T cells sorted from blood. As to subset: CD45RO+ cells pooled with CCR7-negative TemRA cells.

DNA for the CDR3: TGTGCCAGCAGTGGACAGTACAATCAGCCCCAGCATTTT. Translation: CASSGQYNQPQHF. The genes are TRBV6-1 and TRBJ1-5, with D possibly being TRBD1 (5 bases). Germline V gives CDR1 MNHNS, CDR2 SASEGT. This CDR3 region has 13 residues. V was shortened by 4 bases and J by 3 bases, with 7 bases between the two germline ends.